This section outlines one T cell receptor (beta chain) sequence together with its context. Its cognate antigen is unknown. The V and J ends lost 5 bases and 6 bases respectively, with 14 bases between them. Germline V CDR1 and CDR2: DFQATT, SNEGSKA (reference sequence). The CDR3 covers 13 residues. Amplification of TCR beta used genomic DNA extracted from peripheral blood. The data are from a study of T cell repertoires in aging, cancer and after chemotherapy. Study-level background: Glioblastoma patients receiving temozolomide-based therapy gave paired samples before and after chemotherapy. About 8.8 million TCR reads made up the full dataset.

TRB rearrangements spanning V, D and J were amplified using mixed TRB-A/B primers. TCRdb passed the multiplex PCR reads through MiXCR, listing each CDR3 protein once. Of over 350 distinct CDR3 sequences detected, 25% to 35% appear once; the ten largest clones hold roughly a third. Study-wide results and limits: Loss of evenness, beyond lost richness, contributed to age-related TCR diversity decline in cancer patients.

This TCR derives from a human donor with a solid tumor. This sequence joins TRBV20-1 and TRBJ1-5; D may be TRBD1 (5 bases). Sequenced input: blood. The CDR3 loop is CSAGGGESQPQHF. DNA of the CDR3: TGCAGTGCTGGCGGGGGAGAGAGTCAGCCCCAGCATTTT.